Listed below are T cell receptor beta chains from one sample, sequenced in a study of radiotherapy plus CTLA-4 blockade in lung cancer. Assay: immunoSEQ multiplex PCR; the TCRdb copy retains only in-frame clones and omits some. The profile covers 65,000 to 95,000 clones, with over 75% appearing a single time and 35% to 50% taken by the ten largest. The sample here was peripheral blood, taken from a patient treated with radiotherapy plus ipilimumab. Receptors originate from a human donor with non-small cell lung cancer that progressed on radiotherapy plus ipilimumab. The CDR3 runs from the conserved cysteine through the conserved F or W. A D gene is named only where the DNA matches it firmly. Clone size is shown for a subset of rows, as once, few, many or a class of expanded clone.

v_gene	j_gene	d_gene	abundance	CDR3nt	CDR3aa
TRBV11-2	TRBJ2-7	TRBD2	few	TGTGCCAGCAGCTTAGACAACGGGAGGGCCTACGAGCAGTACTTC	CASSLDNGRAYEQYF
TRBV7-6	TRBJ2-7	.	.	TGTGCCAGCAGCTTAGATCCAGGAACCTACGAGCAGTACTTC	CASSLDPGTYEQYF
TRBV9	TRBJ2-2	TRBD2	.	TGTGCCAGCAGCCCTAGCGGGGGGTATACCGGGGAGCTGTTTTTT	CASSPSGGYTGELFF
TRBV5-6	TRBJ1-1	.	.	TGTGCCAGCAGCTTGGCGGGGGAGGTGGAAGCTTTCTTT	CASSLAGEVEAFF
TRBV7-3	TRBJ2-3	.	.	TGTGCCAGCAGTCCAGGGGTCACAGATACGCAGTATTTT	CASSPGVTDTQYF
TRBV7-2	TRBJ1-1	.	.	TGTGCCAGCAGCGTTCGGGGTCTCTCGGCTTTCTTT	CASSVRGLSAFF
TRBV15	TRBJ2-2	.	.	TGTGCCACCAATAAGGGAGGGGGCACCGGGGAGCTGTTTTTT	CATNKGGGTGELFF
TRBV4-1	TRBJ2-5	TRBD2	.	TGCGCCAGCAGCCTGATAGCGGGTCAAGAGACCCAGTACTTC	CASSLIAGQETQYF
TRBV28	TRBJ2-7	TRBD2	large	TGTGCCAGCAGTTCCGGACTAGCGGGAGTCCACGAGCAGTACTTC	CASSSGLAGVHEQYF
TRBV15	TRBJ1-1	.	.	TGTGCCACCGCGCAAAACAGGGACATGGCTTTCTTT	CATAQNRDMAFF
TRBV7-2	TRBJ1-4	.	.	TGTGCCAGCAGGTCCGGGATAGCTAATGAAAAACTGTTTTTT	CASRSGIANEKLFF
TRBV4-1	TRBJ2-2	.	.	TGCGCCAGCAGCCAAGGGGTGACAACGGGCGGGGAGCTGTTTTTT	CASSQGVTTGGELFF
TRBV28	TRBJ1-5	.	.	TGTGCCAGCAGTCCGTCGGGGAGGGGCAATCAGCCCCAACATTTT	CASSPSGRGNQPQHF
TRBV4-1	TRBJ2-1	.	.	TGCGCCAGCAGCCAGGCGGGGAGCTCCTACAATGAGCAGTTCTTC	CASSQAGSSYNEQFF
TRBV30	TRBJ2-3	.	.	TGTGCCTGGAGTGTATCCCGCACAGATACGCAGTATTTT	CAWSVSRTDTQYF
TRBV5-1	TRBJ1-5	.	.	TGCGCCAGCAGCTTGGGTCAGGGTGATAGCAATCAGCCCCAGCATTTT	CASSLGQGDSNQPQHF
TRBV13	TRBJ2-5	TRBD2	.	TGTGCCAGCAGCCTAAGCGGGAGTCAGGAAGAGACCCAGTACTTC	CASSLSGSQEETQYF
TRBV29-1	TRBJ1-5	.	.	TGCAGCGTCTTACCGTCGACAGACGTTAATCAGCCCCAGCATTTT	CSVLPSTDVNQPQHF
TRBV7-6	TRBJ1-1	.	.	TGTGCCAGCAGACATTGGAACACTGAAGCTTTCTTT	CASRHWNTEAFF
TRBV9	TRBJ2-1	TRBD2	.	TGTGCCAGCAGCGTAGGGACTAGCGGGAGCAATGAGCAGTTCTTC	CASSVGTSGSNEQFF
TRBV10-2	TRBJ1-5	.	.	TGCGCCAGCAGTGACCACCGCCCCTATAGCAATCAGCCCCAGCATTTT	CASSDHRPYSNQPQHF
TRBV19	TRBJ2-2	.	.	TGTGCCAGTAGTATCGGGCGGGATGGTTTCAACACCGGGGAGCTGTTTTTT	CASSIGRDGFNTGELFF
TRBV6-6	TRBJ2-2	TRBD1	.	TGTGCCAGCAGACCTCCGGGACAGGCGAACACCGGGGAGCTGTTTTTT	CASRPPGQANTGELFF
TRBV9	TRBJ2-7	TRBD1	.	TGTGCCAGCAGCGTAGGCCCGGACAGGGAATACGAGCAGTACTTC	CASSVGPDREYEQYF
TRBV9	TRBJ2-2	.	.	TGTGCCAGCAGCCTAACCCAGGGGAAAGGGGAGCTGTTTTTT	CASSLTQGKGELFF
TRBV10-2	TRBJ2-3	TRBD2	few	TGCGCCAGCAGTTTCGCGGGAGGGGAGTTTACAGATACGCAGTATTTT	CASSFAGGEFTDTQYF
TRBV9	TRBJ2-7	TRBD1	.	TGTGCCAGCAGCGAGACAGGGAATGGCGAGCAGTACTTC	CASSETGNGEQYF